This T cell receptor (beta chain) was sequenced for a study of a mutant IDH1 vaccine in newly diagnosed glioma. Libraries were prepared by immunoSEQ multiplex PCR; TCRdb keeps only in-frame clonotypes and omits some of them. The table lists about 100,000 clones, about four fifths of them singletons. This clone was seen a few times. V lost 2 bases and J 0 bases, leaving 4 bases between the germline ends. The CDR3 sequence is 13 residues long. CDR1 PRHDT and CDR2 FYEKMQ come from the germline V gene (reference sequence). Time point of the sample: baseline, week 1 (first vaccination visit). Sample treatment: pre-vaccination baseline after standard-of-care therapy.

The specimen was PBMCs, collected from a glioma patient treated with radiotherapy, temozolomide or both. V is TRBV13 and J is TRBJ1-1; D remains ambiguous. The TCR sequence derives from a man aged 40-55 years with glioma. CDR3 amino acids: CASSLTVNTEAFF. The CDR3 DNA is TGTGCCAGCAGCTTAACAGTGAACACTGAAGCTTTCTTT.